Each of the 10 T cell receptor beta chains below was sequenced from the same sample in a study of T cell responses to AZD1222 COVID-19 vaccine. Libraries were prepared by immunoSEQ multiplex PCR; TCRdb keeps only in-frame clonotypes and omits some of them. The data show around 100,000 clones, 90% to 95% seen once. The sequencing here drew on peripheral blood, taken on day 0 of AZD1222 vaccination. The receptors originated from an adult in good health.

The V call is TRBV10-2, the J call TRBJ1-2; D unclear. CDR1 is WSHSY, CDR2 SAAADI, per germline. CDR3 length: 14 amino acids. Trimming removed 5 bases from V and 7 bases from J, with 17 bases in between. The CDR3 bases are TGCGCCAGCAGTTTAACGACTGGGATGGGTGGCTACACCTTC. Translated, it gives CASSLTTGMGGYTF.

The CDR3 spells CASSRQGEGTDTQYF. CDR3 coding DNA: TGTGCCAGCAGTAGACAGGGGGAGGGAACAGATACGCAGTATTTT. The chain recombines TRBV7-8 with TRBJ2-3; 9 positions agree with TRBD1. From germline, CDR1 is SGHVS and CDR2 FQNEAQ. The V and J ends lost 6 bases and 3 bases, in that order; junction bases with no gene match: 7. This CDR3 is built from 15 residues.

This clone appeared once. This sequence joins TRBV3-1 (or the pseudogene TRBV3-2) and TRBJ1-5; D might be TRBD1 (5 bases). CDR3 length: 16 amino acids. The ends were cut back, 1 base at V and 4 bases at J, with 14 bases in the middle. Germline-derived CDR1 and CDR2 are LGHDT and YNNKEL (reference sequence). The CDR3 protein is CASSQGLLGGNQPQHF. As DNA, the CDR3 is TGTGCCAGCAGCCAAGGTCTCCTCGGGGGGAATCAGCCCCAGCATTTT.

J is TRBJ1-1 and V is TRBV5-6; D unclear. CDR3 size: 14 residues. Trimming took off 4 bases at V and 1 base at J, with 11 bases between the two ends. From germline, CDR1 is SGHDT and CDR2 YYEEEE. The CDR3 region is CASSPGPKNTEAFF. The DNA for the CDR3 is TGTGCCAGCAGCCCCGGACCGAAGAACACTGAAGCTTTCTTT.

The V call is TRBV29-1, the J call TRBJ1-1, with D tentatively TRBD1 (6 bases). Looked up from germline, CDR1 is SQVTM and CDR2 is ANQGSEA. V lost 7 bases to trimming and J lost 5 bases, with 14 bases between them. The CDR3 is 12 amino acids. This chain's CDR3 is CSGIQGRTEAFF. CDR3 nucleotides: TGCAGCGGGATACAGGGAAGGACTGAAGCTTTCTTT. Variable domain in full (rest from reference TRBV29-1 and TRBJ1-1): SAVISQKPSRDICQRGTSLTIQCQVDSQVTMMFWYRQQPGQSLTLIATANQGSEATYESGFVIDKFPISRPNLTFSTLTVSNMSPEDSSIYLCSGIQGRTEAFFGQGTRLTVV.

The chain employs TRBV7-2 and TRBJ2-5; 8 nucleotides align to TRBD2. The CDR3 consists of 15 residues. CDR1 is SGHTA and CDR2 is FQGNSA in the germline V gene. V lost 2 bases to trimming and J lost 5 bases; unmatched junction nucleotides: 7. CDR3 coding DNA: TGTGCCAGCAGCTTAACAGCGGGGGCGGGGGAGACCCAGTACTTC. As protein: CASSLTAGAGETQYF.

The CDR3 is CSVGSRVGNYGYTF. The CDR3 region has the DNA TGCAGCGTTGGAAGCAGGGTGGGTAACTATGGCTACACCTTC. The J gene is TRBJ1-2, the V gene TRBV29-1, with D possibly TRBD1 on 5 matching bases. Per germline, CDR1 SQVTM and CDR2 ANQGSEA. Deletions cut 4 bases from V and 1 base from J, with 13 bases between. The CDR3 loop spans 14 amino acids.

The rearrangement links TRBV19 to TRBJ1-1, with 8 bases aligning to TRBD1. V was pared by 5 bases and J by 4 bases, with 6 bases of the junction left unmatched. CDR1 and CDR2 from the germline V gene are LNHDA and SQIVND (reference sequence). This CDR3 contains 14 residues. The CDR3: CASSRGTGGTEAFF. The CDR3 DNA is TGTGCCAGTAGTCGGGGAACAGGGGGCACTGAAGCTTTCTTT.

The chain carries TRBV28 and TRBJ1-3; D call uncertain. The CDR3 has 14 residues. The germline V gene encodes CDR1 MDHEN and CDR2 SYDVKM. V lost 3 bases and J 2 bases, leaving 8 bases between the germline ends. CDR3 coding DNA: TGTGCCAGCAGTTTGGGTAGTGCTGGAAACACCATATATTTT. Its translation: CASSLGSAGNTIYF. Using reference TRBV28 and TRBJ1-3 for the parts outside the CDR3, the full variable domain is DVKVTQSSRYLVKRTGEKVFLECVQDMDHENMFWYRQDPGLGLRLIYFSYDVKMKEKGDIPEGYSVSREKKERFSLILESASTNQTSMYLCASSLGSAGNTIYFGEGSWLTVV.

The chain is built from TRBV16 and TRBJ1-2; TRBD1 matches at 7 bases. J lost 3 bases, V lost 5 bases, and 3 bases had no gene match. The CDR3 spans 13 residues. Germline-derived CDR1 and CDR2 are KGHSY and FQNENV. CDR3 in DNA: TGTGCCAGCAGCGGAGGACAGGACTATGGCTACACCTTC. Protein: CASSGGQDYGYTF.